The entry that follows covers one T cell receptor (beta chain) sequence. Antigen: not known. This entry belongs to a study of naive and memory T cell subsets. Findings and limits, study-wide: A few larger clonotypes appeared in naive repertoires, especially CD8, possibly memory cells re-expressing CD45RA. In naive cells, over 90% of TCR sequences were seen only once. In CD4 and CD8 cells, diversity dropped from naive through EMRA. Between naive and memory subsets, TCR abundance power law exponents differed.

V lost 10 bases to trimming and J lost 6 bases; unmatched junction nucleotides: 4. This CDR3 region has 11 residues. The beta constant-region primer was an equimolar mix of two oligonucleotides covering TRBC1 and TRBC2. Nested alpha and beta constant-region primers with the SP2 primer drove four PCR rounds on ligated cDNA. TCRdb reanalysed the UMI-ligation and nested PCR reads using MiXCR and keeps one entry per CDR3 protein. The sample has over 100,000 distinct CDR3 sequences, 14% seen once. This chain connects TRBV12-3 or TRBV12-4 to TRBJ1-2; 8 nucleotides line up with TRBD1. This clonotype was sampled from a human donor in good health. The sequenced sample consisted of naive CD8+ T cells from blood. CDR3 residues: CATRTGNGYTF. The DNA of the CDR3 is TGTGCCACCCGGACAGGGAATGGCTACACCTTC.